One and the same sample provided the 17 T cell receptor beta chains below, sequenced in a study of cytomegalovirus exposure and HLA in healthy donors. With 60 Vbeta and 13 Jbeta primers, the PCR was carried out. The data were produced by immunoSEQ multiplex PCR, yet TCRdb's version contains in-frame clones alone and is incomplete. The sample lists over 150,000 clones; 70% to 90% were seen once. Source material: PBMCs. The receptors shown here come from a young man in good health and CMV-seropositive.

The chain uses TRBV6-5 and TRBJ2-1; D is unresolved. Between the trimmed V and J ends, which lost 8 bases and 3 bases, there was a span of 8 bases. CDR1 is MNHEY, CDR2 SVGAGI, per germline. CDR3 length: 12 amino acids. In DNA form, the CDR3 reads TGTGCCAGCGGCTCCATCTACAATGAGCAGTTCTTC. Its translation: CASGSIYNEQFF.

This clone was detected only once. The gene calls are TRBV7-3 and TRBJ2-2; 7 bases are shared with TRBD2. The CDR3 consists of 18 residues. V shed 5 bases, J shed 0 bases, and the junction held 12 bases outside the gene matches. CDR1 is SGHTA, CDR2 FQGTGA, per germline. The CDR3 sequence: CASSLIASGTTNTGELFF. CDR3 nucleotides: TGTGCCAGCAGCCTCATAGCTAGCGGAACTACGAACACCGGGGAGCTGTTTTTT.

This chain links TRBV11-2 with TRBJ2-1; no firm D call. Germline V gene data show CDR1 as SGHAT and CDR2 as FQNNGV. The CDR3 has 16 residues. With 1 base removed from V and 5 bases from J, the gap between germline ends came to 15 bases. DNA for the CDR3: TGTGCCAGCAGCTTAGGGCCACGCCCGCCGAACAATGAGCAGTTCTTC. Translated: CASSLGPRPPNNEQFF.

This clone was recorded once. This chain links TRBV9 with TRBJ1-5; D may be TRBD1 (5 bases). V lost 0 bases to trimming and J lost 3 bases, with 16 bases between them. Germline V gene data show CDR1 as SGDLS and CDR2 as YYNGEE. This CDR3 spans 17 amino acids. This CDR3 reads CASSVGAGDSFNQPQHF. Written as DNA, the CDR3 is TGTGCCAGCAGCGTAGGGGCGGGGGACTCCTTCAATCAGCCCCAGCATTTT.

The CDR3 here is CASSPGQGRGSEAFF. In DNA, the CDR3 is TGTGCCAGCAGTCCGGGACAGGGAAGAGGCTCCGAAGCTTTCTTT. The chain couples TRBV27 to TRBJ1-1; 9 nucleotides align to TRBD1. The CDR3 runs to 15 residues. V was clipped by 5 bases and J by 8 bases; unmatched bases: 12. The germline gives CDR1 MNHEY, CDR2 SMNVEV (reference sequence).

The genes are TRBV5-6 and TRBJ1-2, with D hard to call. Per germline, CDR1 SGHDT and CDR2 YYEEEE. Trimming pared 0 bases from V and 3 bases from J, leaving 15 bases between. CDR3 size: 16 residues. The CDR3 is CASSLESFIYYYGYTF. The CDR3 DNA follows: TGTGCCAGCAGCTTGGAATCATTCATCTATTACTATGGCTACACCTTC.

The chain combines TRBV7-6 with TRBJ2-3, with unresolved D. Germline lookup yields CDR1 SGHVS and CDR2 FNYEAQ. This CDR3 comprises 14 residues. V was clipped by 5 bases and J by 4 bases, with 13 bases between them. CDR3 protein: CASSPLAPPDTQYF. DNA of the CDR3: TGTGCCAGCAGCCCCCTGGCCCCCCCAGATACGCAGTATTTT.

The CDR3: CASSPAGLLLREQYF. The CDR3 DNA follows: TGTGCCAGCAGCCCTGCGGGACTACTCCTCCGGGAGCAGTACTTC. V and J are TRBV7-8 and TRBJ2-7; 7 nucleotides line up with TRBD2. V was clipped by 5 bases and J by 7 bases; unmatched bases: 14. This CDR3 has 15 amino acids. Germline values: CDR1 SGHVS, CDR2 FQNEAQ.

The rearrangement joins TRBV13 to TRBJ2-3; TRBD2 matches at 7 bases. J was trimmed by 0 bases and V by 5 bases; bases with no gene match: 2. Germline loops: CDR1 PRHDT, CDR2 FYEKMQ (reference sequence). The CDR3 totals 14 residues. CDR3 coding DNA: TGTGCCAGCAGCCTTAGCGGGAGCACAGATACGCAGTATTTT. Translating gives CASSLSGSTDTQYF.

The rearrangement joins TRBV15 to TRBJ1-2, with 7 bases that match TRBD1. This CDR3 region has 13 residues. CDR1 and CDR2 from the germline V gene are LNHNV and YYDKDF (reference sequence). V shed 1 base and J 6 bases; nucleotides not matched to a gene: 2. CDR3 bases: TGTGCCACCAGCAGAGGACAGGGAGATGGCTACACCTTC. It translates to CATSRGQGDGYTF.

The V gene is TRBV6-5, the J gene TRBJ1-6; 7 positions agree with TRBD1. The CDR3 is made up of 16 amino acids. With 2 bases clipped from V and 3 bases from J, the junction kept 4 bases outside the gene matches. Per the germline V gene, CDR1 is MNHEY and CDR2 is SVGAGI. The CDR3 coding sequence is TGTGCCAGCAGTTACGGTAACAGGGGCTATAATTCACCCCTCCACTTT. Protein product: CASSYGNRGYNSPLHF.

The chain links TRBV4-1 to TRBJ1-4, with D unresolved. The CDR3 consists of 14 residues. V lost 0 bases and J lost 6, with 8 bases in between. CDR1 and CDR2 from the germline V gene are MGHRA and YSYEKL. Written as DNA, the CDR3 is TGCGCCAGCAGCCAAGAGGGGAGGGATGAAAAACTGTTTTTT. Residues: CASSQEGRDEKLFF.

J is TRBJ1-4 and V is TRBV7-9, with TRBD1 matching over 10 bases. CDR1 and CDR2 from the germline V gene are SEHNR and FQNEAQ (reference sequence). Trimming at V came to 4 bases and at J to 8 bases, leaving 7 bases not matched to a gene. The CDR3 consists of 15 residues. The CDR3 sequence: CASSSPGQGPEKLFF. The CDR3, as DNA: TGTGCCAGCAGCTCACCGGGACAGGGGCCGGAAAAACTGTTTTTT.

The chain recombines TRBV7-6 with TRBJ2-1, with 8 bases fitting TRBD1. Unmatched junction bases numbered 5, after V lost 5 bases and J lost 5 bases. CDR3 length equals 14 residues. Germline V gives CDR1 SGHVS, CDR2 FNYEAQ. CDR3 nucleotides: TGTGCCAGCAGCCCATGGACAGGGAACAATGAGCAGTTCTTC. Protein: CASSPWTGNNEQFF.

The chain combines TRBV29-1 with TRBJ2-3; D is unclear. Trimming took 2 bases from V and 1 from J, leaving 7 bases between them. This CDR3 comprises 13 residues. Germline V CDR1 and CDR2: SQVTM, ANQGSEA. CDR3 in DNA: TGCAGCGTTGAAAGTGGGCGCACAGATACGCAGTATTTT. Translated, it gives CSVESGRTDTQYF.

The J gene is TRBJ2-1, the V gene TRBV7-8, with 10 bases lining up with TRBD1. The CDR3 runs 15 residues. V shed 7 bases and J 7 bases; nucleotides not matched to a gene: 10. Germline V gene lookup returns CDR1 SGHVS and CDR2 FQNEAQ. CDR3 residues: CASNRPGQGINEQFF. CDR3 DNA sequence: TGTGCCAGCAACAGACCGGGACAGGGGATAAATGAGCAGTTCTTC.

This sequence joins TRBV4-2 and TRBJ2-3; 8 bases line up with TRBD2. CDR3 length equals 14 residues. Germline lookup yields CDR1 LGHNA and CDR2 YNFKEQ. V shed 4 bases and J 6 bases; nucleotides not matched to a gene: 6. The CDR3 nucleotides read TGTGCCAGCAGCCCCCGGACTAGCCCGGATACGCAGTATTTT. Protein product: CASSPRTSPDTQYF.